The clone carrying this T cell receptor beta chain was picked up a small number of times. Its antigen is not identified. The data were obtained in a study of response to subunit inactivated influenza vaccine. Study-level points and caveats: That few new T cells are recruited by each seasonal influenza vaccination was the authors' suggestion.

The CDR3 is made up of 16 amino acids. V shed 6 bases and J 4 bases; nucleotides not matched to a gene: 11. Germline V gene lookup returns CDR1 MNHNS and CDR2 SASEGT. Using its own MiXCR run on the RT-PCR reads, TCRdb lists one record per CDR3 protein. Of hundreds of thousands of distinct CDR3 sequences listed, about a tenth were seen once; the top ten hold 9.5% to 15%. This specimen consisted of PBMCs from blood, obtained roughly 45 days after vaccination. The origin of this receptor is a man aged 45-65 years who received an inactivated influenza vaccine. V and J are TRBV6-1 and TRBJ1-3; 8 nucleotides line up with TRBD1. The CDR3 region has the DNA TGTGCCAGCAGACAAGAGACAGGGGATCAGGGAAACACCATATATTTT. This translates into CASRQETGDQGNTIYF.